The next 22 T cell receptor beta chains were all read from a single sample in a study of blood T cell repertoires in COVID-19. Repertoires were generated with immunoSEQ multiplex PCR, while TCRdb's copy carries only in-frame clones and drops some. The sample lists roughly 160,000 clones, roughly 70% occurring once. Source material: peripheral blood. The receptors originated from an elderly woman with acute or convalescent COVID-19.

The gene calls are TRBV5-8 and TRBJ1-2; 8 bases agree with TRBD1. This CDR3 contains 17 residues. Germline loops: CDR1 SGHTS, CDR2 YDEGEE. V gave up 0 bases and J gave up 2 bases; unmatched junction bases: 9. This chain's CDR3 is CASSLAARGLRNYGYTF. CDR3 nucleotide sequence: TGTGCCAGCAGCTTGGCCGCCAGGGGGCTCAGAAACTATGGCTACACCTTC. The full variable domain, completed using reference TRBV5-8 and TRBJ1-2, is EAGVTQSPTHLIKTRGQQATLRCSPISGHTSVYWYQQALGLGLQFLLWYDEGEERNRGNFPPRFSGRQFPNYSSELNVNALELEDSALYLCASSLAARGLRNYGYTFGSGTRLTVV.

This clone occurred a few times. The gene calls are TRBV20-1 and TRBJ2-7, with TRBD1 matching 8 bases. Germline CDR1 reads DFQATT; CDR2 reads SNEGSKA (reference sequence). CDR3 length: 12 residues. V was clipped by 6 bases and J by 5 bases; unmatched bases: 6. As DNA, the CDR3 is TGCAGTGCCAGTCCACAGGGGGACGAGCAGTACTTC. This gives the protein CSASPQGDEQYF.

J is TRBJ1-6 and V is TRBV5-1; the D gene is possibly TRBD1 (6 bases). The germline gives CDR1 SGHRS, CDR2 YFSETQ. The CDR3 consists of 15 residues. With 5 bases removed from V and 7 bases from J, the gap between germline ends came to 16 bases. Here the CDR3 reads CASRGQQGTNSPLHF. The CDR3, as DNA: TGCGCCAGCAGGGGACAACAGGGAACAAATTCACCCCTCCACTTT. The full variable domain, completed using reference TRBV5-1 and TRBJ1-6, is KAGVTQTPRYLIKTRGQQVTLSCSPISGHRSVSWYQQTPGQGLQFLFEYFSETQRNKGNFPGRFSGRQFSNSRSEMNVSTLELGDSALYLCASRGQQGTNSPLHFGNGTRLTVT.

The sample holds a few counts of this clone. The chain links TRBV29-1 to TRBJ2-7, with 11 bases aligning to TRBD2. This CDR3 has 13 amino acids. Germline CDR1 and CDR2: SQVTM and ANQGSEA. The V and J ends lost 6 bases and 3 bases, in that order; junction bases with no gene match: 4. The CDR3 sequence is CSVVGTSGYEQYF. In DNA, the CDR3 is TGCAGCGTCGTTGGGACTAGCGGCTACGAGCAGTACTTC.

The chain recombines TRBV4-3 with TRBJ2-2; no reliable D call. CDR1 and CDR2 (germline): LGHNA, YSLEER. The CDR3 consists of 14 residues. The V and J ends lost 4 bases and 6 bases respectively, with 12 bases between them. CDR3 residues: CASSLNHRAGELFF. CDR3 bases: TGCGCCAGCAGCCTGAACCACCGCGCCGGGGAGCTGTTTTTT.

The gene calls are TRBV6-5 and TRBJ2-3; 9 positions match TRBD2. This CDR3 comprises 14 residues. Germline lookup yields CDR1 MNHEY and CDR2 SVGAGI. V shed 3 bases, J shed 9 bases, and the junction held 7 bases outside the gene matches. As DNA, the CDR3 is TGTGCCAGCAGTTATGGGGTAGCGGGAGACACGCAGTATTTT. This gives the protein CASSYGVAGDTQYF.

The chain combines TRBV28 with TRBJ2-7; possibly TRBD1 for D (5 bases). This CDR3 has 12 amino acids. V gave up 8 bases and J gave up 6 bases, with 14 bases separating them. From germline, CDR1 is MDHEN and CDR2 SYDVKM. The DNA of the CDR3 is TGTGCCAGCGTTAATACCCAGGGCGAGCAGTACTTC. Encoded protein: CASVNTQGEQYF.

The V gene is TRBV18, the J gene TRBJ2-1, with TRBD1 identical over 9 bases. This CDR3 has 15 amino acids. Losses at the gene ends were 0 bases for V and 8 bases for J; bases not matched to a gene: 5. Germline CDR1 and CDR2: KGHSH and LQKENI. CDR3 amino acids: CASSPPRTGEDEQFF. For the CDR3, the DNA is TGTGCCAGCTCACCACCGAGGACAGGGGAGGATGAGCAGTTCTTC.

The chain recombines TRBV7-9 with TRBJ2-7, with D possibly TRBD2 on 5 matching bases. V was cut by 5 bases and J by 4 bases, with 18 bases left in between. CDR1 is SEHNR and CDR2 is FQNEAQ in the germline V gene (reference sequence). CDR3 length: 15 residues. The CDR3 nucleotides are TGTGCCAGCAGCCCGTCCGTCAGCGGACCGTACGAGCAGTACTTC. As protein: CASSPSVSGPYEQYF.

The chain carries TRBV6-6 and TRBJ2-3, with D uncertain. This CDR3 has 11 amino acids. Trimming pared 6 bases from V and 7 bases from J, leaving 8 bases between. Germline lookup yields CDR1 MNHNY and CDR2 SVGAGI (reference sequence). CDR3 coding DNA: TGTGCCAGCAGCTCGTTGTATACGCAGTATTTT. Residues: CASSSLYTQYF.

The chain links TRBV2 to TRBJ1-6; D unclear. Germline V lookup: CDR1 SNHLY, CDR2 FYNNEI. The CDR3 length is 13 residues. V lost 7 bases and J 9 bases, leaving 13 bases between the germline ends. The CDR3 DNA sequence: TGTGCCAGCATAACCAGGTTGGGTTCACCCCTCCACTTT. Translated: CASITRLGSPLHF.

The chain employs TRBV6-2 or TRBV6-3 and TRBJ1-2; 10 positions match TRBD1. The CDR3 length is 13 residues. Trimming cost V 5 bases and J 13 bases; bases outside gene matches: 10. CDR1 is MNHEY, CDR2 SVGEGT, per germline. The CDR3 region is CASSARDRGTGTF. DNA for the CDR3: TGTGCCAGCAGTGCCCGGGACAGGGGAACGGGCACCTTC.

The chain couples TRBV2 to TRBJ1-5; maybe TRBD1 (5 bases). V dropped 6 bases and J dropped 4 bases, with 10 bases sitting between them. CDR1 is SNHLY, CDR2 FYNNEI, per germline. The CDR3 contains 13 residues. In nucleotides, the CDR3 is TGTGCCAGCAGATCACAGGAAAATCAGCCCCAGCATTTT. This translates into CASRSQENQPQHF.

This chain joins TRBV5-1 and TRBJ2-5; perhaps TRBD2 as D (5 bases). The V end was cut by 1 base, the J end by 10 bases, with 20 bases between. CDR3 length: 15 residues. Germline V gene lookup returns CDR1 SGHRS and CDR2 YFSETQ. CDR3 nucleotides: TGCGCCAGCAGCTTGACAGCGGCCACTGAATTAGGCCAGTACTTC. Translating gives CASSLTAATELGQYF.

CDR3 amino acids: CASSPGDGEAFF. For the CDR3, the DNA is TGTGCCAGCAGCCCGGGGGACGGTGAAGCTTTCTTT. The gene calls are TRBV7-8 and TRBJ1-1, with a tentative D call TRBD1 (5 bases). Germline CDR1 is SGHVS and CDR2 is FQNEAQ. The germline V and J ends were trimmed by 5 bases and 7 bases, with 11 bases remaining between them. The CDR3 length is 12 residues.

The rearrangement links TRBV29-1 to TRBJ2-6; 10 bases match TRBD1. In germline, CDR1 is SQVTM, CDR2 ANQGSEA. Trimming cost V 4 bases and J 1 base; bases outside gene matches: 1. The CDR3 has 15 amino acids. CDR3 bases: TGCAGCGTTGGACAGGGGGCGTCTGGGGCCAACGTCCTGACTTTC. It codes for CSVGQGASGANVLTF.

V is TRBV3-1 (or the pseudogene TRBV3-2) and J is TRBJ1-1, with D possibly being TRBD1 (6 bases). This CDR3 spans 15 amino acids. The germline V gene encodes CDR1 LGHDT and CDR2 YNNKEL (reference sequence). V was trimmed by 7 bases and J by 3 bases, leaving 18 bases between them. CDR3 nucleotide sequence: TGTGCCAGCACCACCTCCACAGGGTCGGACACTGAAGCTTTCTTT. Protein product: CASTTSTGSDTEAFF.

This clone came up a few times. V is TRBV14 and J is TRBJ1-4; 7 nucleotides agree with TRBD1. V shed 3 bases and J 8 bases; nucleotides not matched to a gene: 9. Germline V CDR1 and CDR2: SGHDN, FVKESK. The CDR3 contains 15 residues. The CDR3 coding sequence is TGTGCCAGCAGCCAGTTCGGACAGGCGGAGGAAAAACTGTTTTTT. This codes for CASSQFGQAEEKLFF.

The gene calls are TRBV28 and TRBJ2-5; maybe TRBD2 (5 bases). This CDR3 is 14 amino acids long. CDR1 is MDHEN, CDR2 SYDVKM, per germline. Trimming shortened V by 7 bases and J by 3 bases, and 15 bases separated the two germline ends. This chain's CDR3 is CASTPRAWEETQYF. CDR3 in DNA: TGTGCCAGCACTCCGAGGGCGTGGGAAGAGACCCAGTACTTC.

The J gene is TRBJ2-3, the V gene TRBV19; no clear D gene. The CDR3 runs to 11 residues. The germline CDR1 and CDR2 sequences are LNHDA and SQIVND (reference sequence). V shed 3 bases and J shed 6 bases, with 4 bases lying between them. The DNA for the CDR3 is TGTGCCAGTAGTATCGGGGATACGCAGTATTTT. This codes for CASSIGDTQYF.

The chain links TRBV6-5 to TRBJ1-1; D gene unclear. CDR1 and CDR2 (germline): MNHEY, SVGAGI. The CDR3 runs to 14 residues. V was shortened by 7 bases and J by 1 base, with 13 bases between the two germline ends. The CDR3 loop is CASTGDYRNTEAFF. CDR3 bases: TGTGCCAGCACCGGGGATTACAGGAACACTGAAGCTTTCTTT.

This clone was seen only once. The chain employs TRBV5-6 and TRBJ1-1; TRBD1 matches 8 bases. The V gene end was trimmed by 2 bases and the J gene end by 13 bases; junction bases not matched to a gene: 7. Germline loops: CDR1 SGHDT, CDR2 YYEEEE. The CDR3 covers 12 residues. The CDR3 region is CASSLQGGEGFF. The CDR3 DNA is TGTGCCAGCAGCTTACAGGGGGGTGAGGGTTTCTTT.